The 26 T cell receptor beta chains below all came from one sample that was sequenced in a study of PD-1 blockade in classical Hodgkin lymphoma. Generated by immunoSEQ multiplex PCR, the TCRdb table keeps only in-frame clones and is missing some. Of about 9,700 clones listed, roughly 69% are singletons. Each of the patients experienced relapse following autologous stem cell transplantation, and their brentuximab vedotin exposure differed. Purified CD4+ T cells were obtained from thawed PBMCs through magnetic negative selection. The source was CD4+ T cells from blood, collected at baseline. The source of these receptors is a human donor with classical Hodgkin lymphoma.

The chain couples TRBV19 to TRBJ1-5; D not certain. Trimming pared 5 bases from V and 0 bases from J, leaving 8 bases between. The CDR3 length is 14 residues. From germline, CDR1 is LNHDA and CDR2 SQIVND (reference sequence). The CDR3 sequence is CASSFQVSNQPQHF. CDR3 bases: TGTGCCAGTAGTTTTCAGGTTAGCAATCAGCCCCAGCATTTT. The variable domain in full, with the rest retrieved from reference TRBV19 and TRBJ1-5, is DGGITQSPKYLFRKEGQNVTLSCEQNLNHDAMYWYRQDPGQGLRLIYYSQIVNDFQKGDIAEGYSVSREKKESFPLTVTSAQKNPTAFYLCASSFQVSNQPQHFGDGTRLSIL.

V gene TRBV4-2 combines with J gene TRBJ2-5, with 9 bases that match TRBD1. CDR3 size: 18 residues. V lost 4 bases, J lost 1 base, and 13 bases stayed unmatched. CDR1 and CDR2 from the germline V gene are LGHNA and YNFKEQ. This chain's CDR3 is CASSRRGLQGAFQETQYF. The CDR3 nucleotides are TGTGCCAGCAGCCGGAGGGGTCTACAGGGGGCCTTCCAAGAGACCCAGTACTTC.

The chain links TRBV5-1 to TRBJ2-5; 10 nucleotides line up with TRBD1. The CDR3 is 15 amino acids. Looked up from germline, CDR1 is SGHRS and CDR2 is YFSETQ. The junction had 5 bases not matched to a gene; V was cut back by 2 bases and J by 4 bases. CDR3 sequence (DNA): TGCGCCAGCAGCTTAGACAGGGGGCTGCGAGAGACCCAGTACTTC. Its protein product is CASSLDRGLRETQYF. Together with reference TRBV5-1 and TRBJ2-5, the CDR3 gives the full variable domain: KAGVTQTPRYLIKTRGQQVTLSCSPISGHRSVSWYQQTPGQGLQFLFEYFSETQRNKGNFPGRFSGRQFSNSRSEMNVSTLELGDSALYLCASSLDRGLRETQYFGPGTRLLVL.

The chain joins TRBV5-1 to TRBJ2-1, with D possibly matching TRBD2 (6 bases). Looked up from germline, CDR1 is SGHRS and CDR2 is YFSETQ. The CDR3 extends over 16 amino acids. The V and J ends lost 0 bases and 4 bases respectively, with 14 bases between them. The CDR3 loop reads CASSLGASASYNEQFF. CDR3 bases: TGCGCCAGCAGCTTGGGGGCTAGCGCGAGTTACAATGAGCAGTTCTTC.

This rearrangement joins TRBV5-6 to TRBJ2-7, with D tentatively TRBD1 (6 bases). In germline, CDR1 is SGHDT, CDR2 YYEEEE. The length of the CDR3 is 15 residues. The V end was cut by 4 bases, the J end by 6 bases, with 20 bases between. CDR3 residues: CASSPIAGTIGEQYF. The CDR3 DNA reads TGTGCCAGCAGCCCCATCGCCGGGACAATTGGCGAGCAGTACTTC.

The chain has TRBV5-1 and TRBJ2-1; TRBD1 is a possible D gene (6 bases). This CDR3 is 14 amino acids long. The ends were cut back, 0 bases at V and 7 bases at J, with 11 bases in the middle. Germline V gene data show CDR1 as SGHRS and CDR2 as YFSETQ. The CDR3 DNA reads TGCGCCAGCAGCTTGGCCACAGGGTATAATGAGCAGTTCTTC. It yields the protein CASSLATGYNEQFF.

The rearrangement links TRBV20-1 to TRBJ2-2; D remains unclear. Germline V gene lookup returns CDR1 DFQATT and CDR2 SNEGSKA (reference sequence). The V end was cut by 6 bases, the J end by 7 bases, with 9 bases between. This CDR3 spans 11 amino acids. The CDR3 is CSAQRVGELFF. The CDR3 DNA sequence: TGCAGTGCCCAGCGTGTCGGGGAGCTGTTTTTT.

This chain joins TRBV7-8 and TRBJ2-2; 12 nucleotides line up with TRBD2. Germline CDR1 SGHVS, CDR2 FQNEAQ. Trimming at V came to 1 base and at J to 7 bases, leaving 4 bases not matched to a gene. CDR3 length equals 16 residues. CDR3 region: CASSLGLAGEIGELFF. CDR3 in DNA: TGTGCCAGCAGCTTAGGACTAGCGGGAGAGATCGGGGAGCTGTTTTTT.

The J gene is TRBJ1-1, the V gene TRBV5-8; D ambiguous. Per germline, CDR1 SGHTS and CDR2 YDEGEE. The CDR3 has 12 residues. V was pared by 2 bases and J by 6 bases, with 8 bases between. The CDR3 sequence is CASSFGRAEAFF. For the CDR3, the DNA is TGTGCCAGCAGCTTTGGCCGGGCTGAAGCTTTCTTT.

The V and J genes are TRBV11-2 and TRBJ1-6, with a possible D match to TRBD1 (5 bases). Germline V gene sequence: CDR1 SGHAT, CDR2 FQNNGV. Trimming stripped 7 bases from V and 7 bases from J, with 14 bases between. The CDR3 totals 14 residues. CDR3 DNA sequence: TGTGCCAGCACCGGGACTGGCCGGAATTCACCCCTCCACTTT. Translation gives CASTGTGRNSPLHF. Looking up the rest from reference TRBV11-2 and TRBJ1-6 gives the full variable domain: EAGVAQSPRYKIIEKRQSVAFWCNPISGHATLYWYQQILGQGPKLLIQFQNNGVVDDSQLPKDRFSAERLKGVDSTLKIQPAKLEDSAVYLCASTGTGRNSPLHFGNGTRLTVT.

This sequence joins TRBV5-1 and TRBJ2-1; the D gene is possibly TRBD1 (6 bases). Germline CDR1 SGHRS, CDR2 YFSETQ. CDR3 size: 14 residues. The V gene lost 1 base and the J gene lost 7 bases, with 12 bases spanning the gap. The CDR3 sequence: CASSLWGPGNEQFF. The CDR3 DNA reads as TGCGCCAGCAGCTTGTGGGGGCCGGGGAATGAGCAGTTCTTC.

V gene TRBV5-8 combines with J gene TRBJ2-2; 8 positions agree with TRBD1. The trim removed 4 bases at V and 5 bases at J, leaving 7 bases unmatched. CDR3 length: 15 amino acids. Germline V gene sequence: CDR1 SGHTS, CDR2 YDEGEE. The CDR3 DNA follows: TGTGCCAGCAGCGGCCGGACAGGGCGGACCGGGGAGCTGTTTTTT. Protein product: CASSGRTGRTGELFF.

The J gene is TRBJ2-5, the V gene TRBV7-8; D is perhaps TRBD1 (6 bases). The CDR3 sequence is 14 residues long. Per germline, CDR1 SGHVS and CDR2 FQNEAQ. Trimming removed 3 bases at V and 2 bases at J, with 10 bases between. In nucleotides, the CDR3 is TGTGCCAGCAGCTTCGGGACATCACAAGAGACCCAGTACTTC. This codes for CASSFGTSQETQYF.

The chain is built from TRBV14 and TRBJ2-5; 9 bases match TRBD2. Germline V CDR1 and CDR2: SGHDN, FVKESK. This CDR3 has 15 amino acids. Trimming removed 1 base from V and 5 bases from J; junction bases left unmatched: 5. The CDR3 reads CASSQGAGGLETQYF. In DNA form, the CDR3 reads TGTGCCAGCAGCCAAGGTGCGGGGGGGCTCGAGACCCAGTACTTC.

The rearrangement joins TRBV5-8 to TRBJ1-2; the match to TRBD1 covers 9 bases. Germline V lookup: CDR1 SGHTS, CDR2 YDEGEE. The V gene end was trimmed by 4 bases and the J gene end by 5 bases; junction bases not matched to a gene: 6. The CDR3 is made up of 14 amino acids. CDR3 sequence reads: CASSKTGTGYGYTF. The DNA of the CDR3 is TGTGCCAGCAGCAAGACCGGGACAGGGTATGGCTACACCTTC.

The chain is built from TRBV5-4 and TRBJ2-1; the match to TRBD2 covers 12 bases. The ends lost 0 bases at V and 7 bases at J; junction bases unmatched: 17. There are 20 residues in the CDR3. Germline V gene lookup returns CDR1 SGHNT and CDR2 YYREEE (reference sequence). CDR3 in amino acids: CASSLAPLAGGPRSSNEQFF. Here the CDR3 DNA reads TGTGCCAGCAGCTTGGCCCCGCTAGCGGGAGGGCCCAGGTCGTCTAATGAGCAGTTCTTC.

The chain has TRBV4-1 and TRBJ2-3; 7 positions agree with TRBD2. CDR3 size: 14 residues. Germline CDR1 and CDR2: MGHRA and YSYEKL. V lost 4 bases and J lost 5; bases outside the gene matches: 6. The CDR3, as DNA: TGCGCCAGCAGCCGGGAGGGCCGGGGAGATACGCAGTATTTT. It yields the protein CASSREGRGDTQYF.

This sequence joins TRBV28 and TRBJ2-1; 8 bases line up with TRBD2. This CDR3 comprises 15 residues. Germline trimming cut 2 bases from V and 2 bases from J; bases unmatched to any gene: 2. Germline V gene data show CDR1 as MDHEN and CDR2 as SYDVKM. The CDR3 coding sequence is TGTGCCAGCAGTTTAGCTAGCGGGCCCTACAATGAGCAGTTCTTC. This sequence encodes CASSLASGPYNEQFF. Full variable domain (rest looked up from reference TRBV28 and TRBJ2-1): DVKVTQSSRYLVKRTGEKVFLECVQDMDHENMFWYRQDPGLGLRLIYFSYDVKMKEKGDIPEGYSVSREKKERFSLILESASTNQTSMYLCASSLASGPYNEQFFGPGTRLTVL.

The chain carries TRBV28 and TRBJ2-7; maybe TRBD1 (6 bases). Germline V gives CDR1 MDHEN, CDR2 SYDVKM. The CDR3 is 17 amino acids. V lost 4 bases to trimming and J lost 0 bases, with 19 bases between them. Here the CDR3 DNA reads TGTGCCAGCAGTTCCAACACACTCGGACAGCTCTCCTACGAGCAGTACTTC. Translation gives CASSSNTLGQLSYEQYF.

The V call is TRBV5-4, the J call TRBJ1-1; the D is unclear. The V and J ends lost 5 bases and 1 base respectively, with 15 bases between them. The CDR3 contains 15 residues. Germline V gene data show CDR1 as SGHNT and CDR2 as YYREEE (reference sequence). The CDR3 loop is CASSLLDFSNTEAFF. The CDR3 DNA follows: TGTGCCAGCAGTCTGCTGGATTTTTCGAACACTGAAGCTTTCTTT.

CDR3: CASRPGQVTYNEQFF. The CDR3 DNA follows: TGTGCCAGCAGACCCGGACAGGTCACCTACAATGAGCAGTTCTTC. V is TRBV7-2 and J is TRBJ2-1; TRBD1 matches at 7 bases. This CDR3 spans 15 amino acids. Per germline, CDR1 SGHTA and CDR2 FQGNSA. Germline trimming cut 6 bases from V and 2 bases from J; bases unmatched to any gene: 7.

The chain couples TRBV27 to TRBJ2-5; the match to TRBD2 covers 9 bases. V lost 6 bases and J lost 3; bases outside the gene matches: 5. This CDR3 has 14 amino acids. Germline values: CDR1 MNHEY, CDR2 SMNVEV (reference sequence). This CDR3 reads CASRRTSVKETQYF. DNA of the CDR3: TGTGCCAGCAGACGGACTAGCGTAAAAGAGACCCAGTACTTC.

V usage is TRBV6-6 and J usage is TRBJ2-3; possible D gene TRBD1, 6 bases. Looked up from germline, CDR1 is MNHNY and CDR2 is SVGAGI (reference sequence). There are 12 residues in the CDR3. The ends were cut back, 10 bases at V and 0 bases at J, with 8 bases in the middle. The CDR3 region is CATRGSTDTQYF. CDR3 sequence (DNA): TGTGCCACCAGGGGAAGCACAGATACGCAGTATTTT.

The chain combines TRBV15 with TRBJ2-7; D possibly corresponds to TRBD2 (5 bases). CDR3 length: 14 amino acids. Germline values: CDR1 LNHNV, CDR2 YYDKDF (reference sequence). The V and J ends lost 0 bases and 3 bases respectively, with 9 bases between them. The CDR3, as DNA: TGTGCCACCAGCAGAGATCGCGGACTCTACGAGCAGTACTTC. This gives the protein CATSRDRGLYEQYF.

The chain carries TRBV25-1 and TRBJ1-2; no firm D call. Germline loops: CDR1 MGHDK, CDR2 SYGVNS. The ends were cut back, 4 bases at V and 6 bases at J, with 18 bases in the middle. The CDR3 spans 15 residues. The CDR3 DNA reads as TGTGCCAGCAGTGCCACCAGCGGTTTATTAGATGGCTACACCTTC. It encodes CASSATSGLLDGYTF.

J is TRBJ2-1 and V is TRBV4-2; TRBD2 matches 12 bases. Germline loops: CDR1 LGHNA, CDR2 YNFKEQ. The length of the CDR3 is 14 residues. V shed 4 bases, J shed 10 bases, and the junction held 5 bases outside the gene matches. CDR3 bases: TGTGCCAGCAGCCGGGTACTAGCGGGAGGCGAGCAGTTCTTC. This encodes CASSRVLAGGEQFF.